There are many counts of the clone carrying this TCR beta chain. The target antigen is unknown. Amplification targeted TCR beta CDR3 regions from RNA transcripts. The TCR CDR3 first-round RT-PCR relied on the HTBI primer set. TCRdb reprocessed the multiplex PCR reads with MiXCR, giving one entry per CDR3 protein. The sample contains 450,000 to 650,000 distinct CDR3 sequences, 11% to 15% of which appear only once. This sample was taken from a study of T cells in Graves' hyperthyroidism and ophthalmopathy. The cohort's ophthalmopathy patients, a group with duration under 3 months, had a Clinical Activity Score of at least 3 and a NOSPECS grade of at least 4. General study results and limits: Among thyroid clonotypes expanded above 0.001, most also appeared in blood.

Looked up from germline, CDR1 is SGHTA and CDR2 is FQGNSA. The CDR3 contains 15 residues. V gave up 5 bases and J gave up 0 bases, with 14 bases separating them. The sequencing sample was made of blood. The receptor comes from a woman aged 18-35 years with Graves' ophthalmopathy. The chain carries TRBV7-2 and TRBJ2-7, with a weak D call TRBD2 (6 bases). Here the CDR3 reads CASSKTRTSSYEQYF. CDR3 nucleotide sequence: TGTGCCAGCAGCAAGACTAGAACGAGCTCCTACGAGCAGTACTTC.